Below, 29 T cell receptor beta chains from the same sample are listed, as sequenced in a study of beta chain features in type 1 diabetes. The sequenced template was cDNA made from the entire isolated RNA. Here immunoSEQ multiplex PCR was the method, and the copy in TCRdb shows in-frame clones only, minus some. The table records around 240,000 clones, 15% to 20% of them present only once. Findings and limits, study-wide: A moderate, significant TCRB CDR3 shortening appeared in type 1 diabetes across four CD4+ subsets.

Their antigen targets remain unknown. Sequences were obtained from naive CD4+ T cells from blood. The source of these receptors is a man aged 30-40 years with type 1 diabetes.

This clone was counted between two and nine times. This sample includes further DNA sequences coding for the same CDR3. The chain carries TRBV29-1 and TRBJ1-5, with 10 nucleotides matching TRBD1. V shed 7 bases, J shed 5 bases, and the junction held 2 bases outside the gene matches. The CDR3 is made up of 12 amino acids. From germline, CDR1 is SQVTM and CDR2 ANQGSEA. The CDR3 loop reads CSAGTGDQPQHF. The CDR3 DNA sequence: TGCAGCGCCGGGACAGGGGATCAGCCCCAGCATTTT.

This sequence joins TRBV30 and TRBJ1-4, with D uncertain. In germline, CDR1 is GTSNPN, CDR2 SVGIG (reference sequence). This CDR3 is built from 11 residues. The ends were cut back, 3 bases at V and 4 bases at J, with 3 bases in the middle. The CDR3 reads CAWSFNEKLFF. CDR3 bases: TGTGCCTGGAGCTTTAATGAAAAACTGTTTTTT.

This clone was observed a few times. V gene TRBV4-3 combines with J gene TRBJ2-7; D perhaps matches TRBD1 (5 bases). The germline gives CDR1 LGHNA, CDR2 YSLEER. This CDR3 spans 15 amino acids. With 8 bases removed from V and 2 bases from J, the gap between germline ends came to 19 bases. CDR3 DNA: TGCGCCAGCTCACTCCACGACAGATCCACCTACGAGCAGTACTTC. Encoded protein: CASSLHDRSTYEQYF.

The chain uses TRBV29-1 and TRBJ1-2; unclear D gene. Trimming stripped 0 bases from V and 4 bases from J, with 9 bases between. The CDR3 is made up of 13 amino acids. Germline values: CDR1 SQVTM, CDR2 ANQGSEA. CDR3 residues: CSVEDVSSYGYTF. The CDR3 bases are TGCAGCGTTGAAGATGTCAGCTCCTATGGCTACACCTTC.

This clone was observed a handful of times. V is TRBV9 and J is TRBJ2-5; a possible D gene is TRBD1 (5 bases). The CDR3 is made up of 14 amino acids. The ends were cut back, 2 bases at V and 2 bases at J, with 10 bases in the middle. CDR1 and CDR2 from the germline V gene are SGDLS and YYNGEE. The CDR3 loop reads CASSVYQGQETQYF. In DNA, the CDR3 is TGTGCCAGCAGCGTTTATCAGGGTCAAGAGACCCAGTACTTC. Full variable domain (missing parts from reference TRBV9 and TRBJ2-5): DSGVTQTPKHLITATGQRVTLRCSPRSGDLSVYWYQQSLDQGLQFLIQYYNGEERAKGNILERFSAQQFPDLHSELNLSSLELGDSALYFCASSVYQGQETQYFGPGTRLLVL.

The chain recombines TRBV9 with TRBJ2-5, with 8 bases identical to TRBD1. CDR1 is SGDLS and CDR2 is YYNGEE in the germline V gene. Trimming took 0 bases from V and 3 from J; bases not matched to a gene: 1. CDR3 length: 14 amino acids. CDR3 residues: CASSVGQGKETQYF. The CDR3 DNA follows: TGTGCCAGCAGCGTAGGACAGGGGAAAGAGACCCAGTACTTC.

The chain carries TRBV5-6 and TRBJ1-2; perhaps TRBD1 as D (5 bases). Germline CDR1 reads SGHDT; CDR2 reads YYEEEE. V was shortened by 5 bases and J by 3 bases, with 11 bases between the two germline ends. The CDR3 is 13 amino acids. The CDR3 nucleotides are TGTGCCAGCAGGCCAACAGGACACTATGGCTACACCTTC. Translating gives CASRPTGHYGYTF. Using reference TRBV5-6 and TRBJ1-2 for the parts outside the CDR3, the full variable domain is DAGVTQSPTHLIKTRGQQVTLRCSPKSGHDTVSWYQQALGQGPQFIFQYYEEEERQRGNFPDRFSGHQFPNYSSELNVNALLLGDSALYLCASRPTGHYGYTFGSGTRLTVV.

The V gene is TRBV9, the J gene TRBJ2-1; D may be TRBD2 (6 bases). V was cut by 1 base and J by 8 bases, with 16 bases left in between. CDR3 length: 15 amino acids. Per the germline V gene, CDR1 is SGDLS and CDR2 is YYNGEE. The CDR3 is CASSVNWGVLYEQFF. Written as DNA, the CDR3 is TGTGCCAGCAGCGTAAATTGGGGGGTATTGTATGAGCAGTTCTTC.

This clone appeared a few times. Other nucleotide sequences from this sample produce the same CDR3. The chain joins TRBV5-6 to TRBJ2-1, with D perhaps TRBD2 (5 bases). The V and J ends lost 0 bases and 1 base respectively, with 8 bases between them. CDR3 length equals 15 residues. Per germline, CDR1 SGHDT and CDR2 YYEEEE. CDR3 residues: CASSLGGSSYNEQFF. The CDR3 DNA reads as TGTGCCAGCAGCTTGGGAGGGAGTTCCTACAATGAGCAGTTCTTC. Full variable domain (remainder filled in from reference TRBV5-6 and TRBJ2-1): DAGVTQSPTHLIKTRGQQVTLRCSPKSGHDTVSWYQQALGQGPQFIFQYYEEEERQRGNFPDRFSGHQFPNYSSELNVNALLLGDSALYLCASSLGGSSYNEQFFGPGTRLTVL.

This clone appeared a few times. The V call is TRBV29-1, the J call TRBJ1-2; D call uncertain. Germline lookup yields CDR1 SQVTM and CDR2 ANQGSEA. Trimming removed 5 bases at V and 2 bases at J, with 12 bases between. The length of the CDR3 is 13 residues. Written as DNA, the CDR3 is TGCAGCGTTTCACTAGGTGGGAACTATGGCTACACCTTC. It yields the protein CSVSLGGNYGYTF.

This clone has just a few counts. This chain joins TRBV30 and TRBJ2-3; no clear D. V lost 3 bases, J lost 8 bases, and 6 bases lay in between. Germline V gene data show CDR1 as GTSNPN and CDR2 as SVGIG (reference sequence). This CDR3 comprises 10 residues. The CDR3 DNA follows: TGTGCCTGGAGCATAGGTACGCAGTATTTT. Translation gives CAWSIGTQYF. The whole variable domain, remainder taken from reference TRBV30 and TRBJ2-3, is SQTIHQWPATLVQPVGSPLSLECTVEGTSNPNLYWYRQAAGRGLQLLFYSVGIGQISSEVPQNLSASRPQDRQFILSSKKLLLSDSGFYLCAWSIGTQYFGPGTRLTVL.

A few counts support this clone. This chain connects TRBV7-2 to TRBJ2-5; 7 positions agree with TRBD2. Looked up from germline, CDR1 is SGHTA and CDR2 is FQGNSA. J lost 1 base, V lost 5 bases, and 7 bases had no gene match. This CDR3 has 15 residues. CDR3 loop: CASSIGTKLQETQYF. In DNA form, the CDR3 reads TGTGCCAGCAGCATTGGGACTAAACTCCAAGAGACCCAGTACTTC.

In its sample, this clone was seen a few times. V usage is TRBV11-2 and J usage is TRBJ2-3; TRBD1 agrees at 9 bases. The CDR3 has 14 amino acids. Germline-derived CDR1 and CDR2 are SGHAT and FQNNGV. V shed 5 bases and J 3 bases; nucleotides not matched to a gene: 3. The CDR3 sequence: CASSLGQGTDTQYF. For the CDR3, the DNA is TGTGCCAGCAGCCTAGGACAGGGGACAGATACGCAGTATTTT.

The genes are TRBV2 and TRBJ2-5, with a weak D call TRBD1 (6 bases). From germline, CDR1 is SNHLY and CDR2 FYNNEI. V was trimmed by 5 bases and J by 0 bases, leaving 10 bases between them. The length of the CDR3 is 14 residues. CDR3 nucleotides: TGTGCCAGCAGTTACTCAGGGGACCAAGAGACCCAGTACTTC. It is translated as CASSYSGDQETQYF.

The chain employs TRBV4-3 and TRBJ2-7, with 9 bases that match TRBD1. V trimming: 5 bases; J trimming: 4 bases; junction bases outside the gene matches: 9. Germline V gene sequence: CDR1 LGHNA, CDR2 YSLEER. The length of the CDR3 is 15 residues. The CDR3 here is CASSEETGGWYEQYF. As DNA, the CDR3 is TGCGCCAGCAGCGAGGAGACAGGGGGATGGTACGAGCAGTACTTC.

The rearrangement uses TRBV5-1 and TRBJ2-2; TRBD1 matches at 7 bases. This CDR3 contains 16 residues. The germline CDR1 and CDR2 sequences are SGHRS and YFSETQ. The junction had 5 bases not matched to a gene; V was cut back by 0 bases and J by 3 bases. CDR3 sequence: CASSLEGGVYTGELFF. CDR3 in DNA: TGCGCCAGCAGCTTGGAAGGGGGCGTTTACACCGGGGAGCTGTTTTTT.

This clone was detected a few times. The chain has TRBV6-1 and TRBJ1-1, with TRBD1 as a possible D gene (5 bases). The CDR3 has 12 residues. Per germline, CDR1 MNHNS and CDR2 SASEGT. The ends were cut back, 4 bases at V and 8 bases at J, with 11 bases in the middle. CDR3 DNA sequence: TGTGCCAGCAGTGTGATAGGGGACGAAGCTTTCTTT. It encodes CASSVIGDEAFF.

In this sample, this clone turned up a few times. CDR3 sequence reads: CSVGEGSDNEQFF. CDR3 in DNA: TGCAGCGTTGGCGAGGGCTCGGACAATGAGCAGTTCTTC. V and J are TRBV29-1 and TRBJ2-1, with D possibly being TRBD2 (5 bases). The CDR3 has 13 amino acids. Germline lookup yields CDR1 SQVTM and CDR2 ANQGSEA. The V end was cut by 4 bases, the J end by 5 bases, with 12 bases between.

V is TRBV7-8 and J is TRBJ2-5; D is ambiguous. Germline assignment: CDR1 SGHVS and CDR2 FQNEAQ. This CDR3 contains 13 residues. The ends were cut back, 6 bases at V and 2 bases at J, with 10 bases in the middle. The CDR3 DNA reads as TGTGCCAGCAGACAACAGATACAAGAGACCCAGTACTTC. Amino acids: CASRQQIQETQYF.

This clone was observed a handful of times. The V call is TRBV5-1, the J call TRBJ2-1; TRBD1 agrees at 9 bases. V lost 3 bases, J lost 1 base, and 2 bases stayed unmatched. CDR3 length equals 15 residues. The germline CDR1 and CDR2 sequences are SGHRS and YFSETQ. The chain's CDR3 is CASSSGTGSYNEQFF. In DNA form, the CDR3 reads TGCGCCAGCAGCTCCGGGACAGGGTCCTACAATGAGCAGTTCTTC.

This clone came up a few times. The rearrangement links TRBV28 to TRBJ2-2; no reliable D call. V was cut by 5 bases and J by 4 bases, with 17 bases left in between. Germline lookup yields CDR1 MDHEN and CDR2 SYDVKM. There are 16 residues in the CDR3. The CDR3 DNA follows: TGTGCCAGCAGTCTCCTGGCTACGAAGGGCACCGGGGAGCTGTTTTTT. Translation gives CASSLLATKGTGELFF.

The gene calls are TRBV7-2 and TRBJ2-7, with D uncertain. Per the germline V gene, CDR1 is SGHTA and CDR2 is FQGNSA. The CDR3 spans 13 residues. The V and J ends lost 0 bases and 5 bases respectively, with 8 bases between them. The CDR3 spells CASSLARHNEQYF. The CDR3 DNA reads TGTGCCAGCAGCTTAGCTCGGCACAACGAGCAGTACTTC.

This clone was recorded a few times. This chain uses TRBV4-1 with TRBJ2-3; 10 positions agree with TRBD2. V lost 1 base to trimming and J lost 3 bases; unmatched junction nucleotides: 7. Germline CDR1 reads MGHRA; CDR2 reads YSYEKL. The CDR3 sequence is 17 residues long. The CDR3 nucleotides read TGCGCCAGCAGCCAAGCTTTTAGCGGGAGGCGGACAGATACGCAGTATTTT. This encodes CASSQAFSGRRTDTQYF.

J is TRBJ2-5 and V is TRBV4-1, with D tentatively TRBD1 (5 bases). In germline, CDR1 is MGHRA, CDR2 YSYEKL. With 0 bases removed from V and 7 bases from J, the gap between germline ends came to 12 bases. CDR3 length equals 14 residues. The CDR3: CASSQDPGIGTQYF. CDR3 coding DNA: TGCGCCAGCAGCCAAGATCCAGGGATTGGGACCCAGTACTTC.

The chain uses TRBV4-3 and TRBJ2-7; 8 bases are a match to TRBD1. Trimming removed 0 bases from V and 6 bases from J; junction bases left unmatched: 10. Germline CDR1 reads LGHNA; CDR2 reads YSLEER. This CDR3 contains 16 residues. The CDR3 DNA follows: TGCGCCAGCAGCCAAGAGGGTGGCAGGGGGCTTAGCGAGCAGTACTTC. This gives the protein CASSQEGGRGLSEQYF.

This clone was counted only a few times. The CDR3 sequence is CASSEGGLSYEQYF. Written as DNA, the CDR3 is TGTGCCAGCAGCGAGGGGGGACTTTCCTACGAGCAGTACTTC. The chain links TRBV9 to TRBJ2-7; tentatively, D is TRBD1 or TRBD2 (6 bases each). The CDR3 has 14 amino acids. Germline V lookup: CDR1 SGDLS, CDR2 YYNGEE. V shed 3 bases and J shed 1 base, with 11 bases lying between them.

The table lists this clone with a few counts. The chain recombines TRBV9 with TRBJ2-1; D remains ambiguous. The CDR3 is 13 amino acids. CDR1 and CDR2 (germline): SGDLS, YYNGEE. Trimming removed 0 bases at V and 7 bases at J, with 8 bases between. The CDR3 region is CASSVGPFNEQFF. CDR3 nucleotides: TGTGCCAGCAGCGTAGGACCGTTTAATGAGCAGTTCTTC.

The J gene is TRBJ1-1, the V gene TRBV19; D is possibly TRBD1 (6 bases). V lost 10 bases and J 0 bases, leaving 12 bases between the germline ends. In germline, CDR1 is LNHDA, CDR2 SQIVND (reference sequence). CDR3 length: 13 residues. The CDR3 bases are TGTGCCATCCGGGACACTTTGAACACTGAAGCTTTCTTT. Translating it yields CAIRDTLNTEAFF.

The chain uses TRBV7-9 and TRBJ2-1, with a possible D match to TRBD2 (5 bases). V dropped 4 bases and J dropped 6 bases, with 16 bases sitting between them. CDR1 SEHNR and CDR2 FQNEAQ come from the germline V gene (reference sequence). CDR3 length: 15 amino acids. The CDR3 DNA is TGTGCCAGCAGCTCCGGCGCGCGGGTACGCAATGAGCAGTTCTTC. Amino acids: CASSSGARVRNEQFF.